This passage covers 23 T cell receptor beta chains from one sample sequenced in a study of CD8 T cells in ankylosing spondylitis. In TCRdb, the 5' RACE reads were re-called with MiXCR into one record per CDR3 protein. Among approximately 240,000 distinct CDR3 sequences listed, over 9.5% were seen once. The sample consisted of blood, either unsorted or a sorted T cell fraction (not recorded which). The receptors were sampled from a male donor with ankylosing spondylitis or in good health (not recorded which).

As concerns this clonotype: Since a much larger clone is just one base distant, this may be a read error. J is TRBJ1-1 and V is TRBV3-1; 7 positions agree with TRBD1. The junction had 6 bases not matched to a gene; V was cut back by 4 bases and J by 1 base. Germline V gene sequence: CDR1 LGHDT, CDR2 YNNKEL (reference sequence). The CDR3 has 15 residues. CDR3 in amino acids: CASSRGRGKNTEAFF. The CDR3 nucleotides are TGTGCCAGCAGCCGGGGCAGGGGGAAGAACACTGAAGCTTTCTTT.

At least ten counts were recorded for this clonotype. J is TRBJ2-2 and V is TRBV29-1, with unresolved D. The germline V and J ends were trimmed by 3 bases and 6 bases, with 8 bases remaining between them. The CDR3 sequence is 12 residues long. Germline V CDR1 and CDR2: SQVTM, ANQGSEA. The CDR3 is CSVEKDSGELFF. The DNA of the CDR3 is TGCAGCGTTGAGAAGGATTCCGGGGAGCTGTTTTTT.

This clonotype showed up many times. The gene calls are TRBV9 and TRBJ2-5, with 10 positions matching TRBD2. Unmatched junction bases numbered 6, after V lost 2 bases and J lost 5 bases. CDR3 size: 15 residues. Germline assignment: CDR1 SGDLS and CDR2 YYNGEE. CDR3 coding DNA: TGTGCCAGCAGCGTGACTAGCGGGTATGCGGAGACCCAGTACTTC. Amino acids: CASSVTSGYAETQYF.

The V and J genes are TRBV11-3 and TRBJ2-5; D is unclear. Germline CDR1 SGHNT, CDR2 YENEEA. V lost 5 bases, J lost 1 base, and 8 bases lay in between. This CDR3 spans 13 amino acids. DNA for the CDR3: TGTGCCAGCAGCCGCAGGTTCCAAGAGACCCAGTACTTC. As protein: CASSRRFQETQYF.

The rearrangement links TRBV7-2 to TRBJ2-2, with D maybe TRBD1 (6 bases). CDR1 and CDR2 from the germline V gene are SGHTA and FQGNSA. This CDR3 is 14 amino acids long. Trimming removed 4 bases from V and 3 bases from J, with 9 bases in between. CDR3 residues: CASSYTGYTGELFF. The CDR3 nucleotides are TGTGCCAGCAGCTATACAGGGTACACCGGGGAGCTGTTTTTT.

This chain joins TRBV3-1 and TRBJ2-1; 11 bases line up with TRBD2. The trim removed 11 bases at V and 0 bases at J, leaving 15 bases unmatched. The CDR3 contains 18 residues. Per the germline V gene, CDR1 is LGHDT and CDR2 is YNNKEL (reference sequence). The CDR3 here is CAFSTTSGVISSYNEQFF. The CDR3 DNA sequence: TGTGCCTTCAGTACGACTAGCGGGGTCATTAGCTCCTACAATGAGCAGTTCTTC.

This clonotype has a handful of counts. J is TRBJ2-2 and V is TRBV7-2, with D possibly TRBD2 on 6 matching bases. V was cut by 1 base and J by 1 base, with 13 bases left in between. There are 17 residues in the CDR3. Looked up from germline, CDR1 is SGHTA and CDR2 is FQGNSA. In nucleotides, the CDR3 is TGTGCCAGCAGCTTAGGGGCGGGGAGTAGGAACACCGGGGAGCTGTTTTTT. Its translation: CASSLGAGSRNTGELFF.

This clonotype was observed many times. J is TRBJ2-1 and V is TRBV12-3 or TRBV12-4; 12 nucleotides line up with TRBD2. V was pared by 5 bases and J by 0 bases, with 8 bases of the junction left unmatched. The CDR3 has 18 amino acids. Here the CDR3 reads CASSSPRTSGTSYNEQFF. The DNA for the CDR3 is TGTGCCAGCAGTAGTCCCAGGACTAGCGGGACCTCCTACAATGAGCAGTTCTTC.

Ten or more counts support this clonotype. The chain combines TRBV29-1 with TRBJ1-1; tentatively, D is TRBD1 (5 bases). The germline CDR1 and CDR2 sequences are SQVTM and ANQGSEA. V was trimmed by 2 bases and J by 0 bases, leaving 16 bases between them. This CDR3 region has 16 residues. This CDR3 reads CSVEPPRWGMNTEAFF. For the CDR3, the DNA is TGCAGCGTTGAACCACCACGCTGGGGGATGAACACTGAAGCTTTCTTT.

CDR3 sequence reads: CASSPMERANVLTF. CDR3 DNA: TGTGCCAGCTCACCAATGGAACGGGCCAACGTCCTGACTTTC. The chain is built from TRBV18 and TRBJ2-6, with D hard to call. The CDR3 runs 14 residues. Germline lookup yields CDR1 KGHSH and CDR2 LQKENI. The ends were cut back, 2 bases at V and 5 bases at J, with 7 bases in the middle. The full variable domain, rest sourced from reference TRBV18 and TRBJ2-6, is NAGVMQNPRHLVRRRGQEARLRCSPMKGHSHVYWYRQLPEEGLKFMVYLQKENIIDESGMPKERFSAEFPKEGPSILRIQQVVRGDSAAYFCASSPMERANVLTFGAGSRLTVL.

There are many counts of this clonotype. The chain links TRBV6-2 or TRBV6-3 to TRBJ1-1; 8 nucleotides match TRBD1. The V gene's germline CDR1 is MNHEY and CDR2 SVGEGT. CDR3 length: 14 amino acids. Unmatched junction bases numbered 9, after V lost 7 bases and J lost 5 bases. The CDR3 region is CASTLRTGQTEAFF. DNA of the CDR3: TGTGCCAGCACCTTGAGGACAGGGCAAACTGAAGCTTTCTTT.

The table lists this clonotype with many counts. This rearrangement joins TRBV10-1 to TRBJ2-2, with D uncertain. The V end was cut by 0 bases, the J end by 2 bases, with 7 bases between. The CDR3 consists of 15 residues. Germline V lookup: CDR1 WNHNN, CDR2 SYGVQD (reference sequence). The chain's CDR3 is CASSESYGNTGELFF. In DNA form, the CDR3 reads TGCGCCAGCAGTGAGTCCTACGGAAACACCGGGGAGCTGTTTTTT.

V is TRBV4-2 and J is TRBJ1-1; D remains unclear. The germline V and J ends were trimmed by 0 bases and 0 bases, with 8 bases remaining between them. The CDR3 totals 15 residues. Germline V gives CDR1 LGHNA, CDR2 YNFKEQ. The chain's CDR3 is CASSQEAEMNTEAFF. In nucleotides, the CDR3 is TGTGCCAGCAGCCAAGAGGCTGAGATGAACACTGAAGCTTTCTTT.

The genes are TRBV4-1 and TRBJ2-5; D not resolved. In germline, CDR1 is MGHRA, CDR2 YSYEKL. V was pared by 1 base and J by 4 bases, with 10 bases between. The CDR3 runs 14 residues. The CDR3 DNA is TGCGCCAGCAGCCAAGCCGAACAAGGAGAGACCCAGTACTTC. Protein sequence: CASSQAEQGETQYF.

Only a few counts were recorded for this clonotype. The CDR3 reads CASSDGVDPRYF. DNA for the CDR3: TGCGCCAGCAGTGATGGGGTGGACCCGCGATACTTC. The J gene is TRBJ2-5, the V gene TRBV10-1; D not resolved. Trimming took off 3 bases at V and 14 bases at J, with 16 bases between the two ends. CDR1 and CDR2 from the germline V gene are WNHNN and SYGVQD (reference sequence). The CDR3 has 12 amino acids.

This clonotype was counted ten times or more. V is TRBV5-6 and J is TRBJ1-2; D unresolved. V dropped 3 bases and J dropped 6 bases, with 24 bases sitting between them. The CDR3 spans 17 residues. Germline loops: CDR1 SGHDT, CDR2 YYEEEE. Written as DNA, the CDR3 is TGTGCCAGCAGCTCACCACGTAGTGGACGGTCTACTCATGGCTACACCTTC. Translated: CASSSPRSGRSTHGYTF. Full variable domain (outside the CDR3, taken from reference TRBV5-6 and TRBJ1-2): DAGVTQSPTHLIKTRGQQVTLRCSPKSGHDTVSWYQQALGQGPQFIFQYYEEEERQRGNFPDRFSGHQFPNYSSELNVNALLLGDSALYLCASSSPRSGRSTHGYTFGSGTRLTVV.

In this sample, this clonotype turned up many times. This chain joins TRBV7-2 and TRBJ2-7; D is uncertain. This CDR3 contains 13 residues. Trimming pared 4 bases from V and 4 bases from J, leaving 11 bases between. From germline, CDR1 is SGHTA and CDR2 FQGNSA. CDR3 nucleotides: TGTGCCAGCAGCTCCAGGCGAGATTACGAGCAGTACTTC. It is translated as CASSSRRDYEQYF.

This clonotype was recorded at least ten times. J is TRBJ2-1 and V is TRBV29-1; 12 positions match TRBD2. The CDR3 consists of 17 residues. J was trimmed by 9 bases and V by 1 base; bases with no gene match: 13. Germline loops: CDR1 SQVTM, CDR2 ANQGSEA. The CDR3 loop reads CSVEGLAGGLSYFEQFF. The CDR3 nucleotides are TGCAGCGTTGAAGGGCTAGCGGGGGGGCTATCTTACTTTGAGCAGTTCTTC.

The chain has TRBV12-3 or TRBV12-4 and TRBJ1-2; 9 bases match TRBD1. There are 12 residues in the CDR3. V shed 6 bases, J shed 8 bases, and the junction held 4 bases outside the gene matches. Here the CDR3 DNA reads TGTGCCAGCAGCCGGGGACAGGGCGGCTACACCTTC. Translated: CASSRGQGGYTF.

The chain carries TRBV20-1 and TRBJ2-2, with TRBD2 matching over 11 bases. J gave up 5 bases and V 0 bases, and 5 bases lay outside the gene matches. Germline V gives CDR1 DFQATT, CDR2 SNEGSKA (reference sequence). The CDR3 contains 16 residues. In DNA form, the CDR3 reads TGCAGTGCTAGAGATCTGGCTAGCGGGGGGACCGGGGAGCTGTTTTTT. This encodes CSARDLASGGTGELFF.

In regard to this clonotype: This may be a read error: a much more frequent sequence differs by one nucleotide. The rearrangement joins TRBV7-9 to TRBJ2-7; D is ambiguous. V was shortened by 8 bases and J by 2 bases, with 10 bases between the two germline ends. The length of the CDR3 is 12 residues. From germline, CDR1 is SEHNR and CDR2 FQNEAQ (reference sequence). DNA of the CDR3: TGTGCCAGCGGCCCCGGAACCTACGAGCAGTACTTC. Encoded protein: CASGPGTYEQYF.

In this sample, this clonotype turned up many times. V and J are TRBV7-7 and TRBJ2-2, with D possibly matching TRBD2 (5 bases). This CDR3 region has 13 residues. From germline, CDR1 is SSHAT and CDR2 FNYEAQ (reference sequence). V was cut by 1 base and J by 7 bases, with 7 bases left in between. The CDR3 here is CASSLDAGGELFF. The CDR3, as DNA: TGTGCCAGCAGCTTAGACGCGGGCGGGGAGCTGTTTTTT. Full variable domain (rest looked up from reference TRBV7-7 and TRBJ2-2): GAGVSQSPRYKVTKRGQDVTLRCDPISSHATLYWYQQALGQGPEFLTYFNYEAQPDKSGLPSDRFSAERPEGSISTLTIQRTEQRDSAMYRCASSLDAGGELFFGEGSRLTVL.

As regards this clonotype: It may be a read error: a sequence one base away is much more abundant. The chain uses TRBV20-1 and TRBJ2-7, with 7 bases lining up with TRBD2. This CDR3 spans 14 amino acids. The germline gives CDR1 DFQATT, CDR2 SNEGSKA (reference sequence). The CDR3 sequence: CSAREREVPYGQYF. The DNA of the CDR3 is TGCAGTGCCAGAGAACGGGAGGTCCCCTACGGGCAGTACTTC.